The T cell receptor beta chain under discussion was sequenced for a study of shared clonotypes between healthy human individuals. Study-level points and caveats: Clonotype sharing among donors was expected to depend on sequencing depth. In having few donors, the study represented limited genetic and exposure-history diversity.

On this clone: Its specificity is not known.

V lost 3 bases and J lost 5, with 17 bases in between. CDR3 length equals 16 residues. The V gene's germline CDR1 is LNHDA and CDR2 SQIVND (reference sequence). Each replicate PCR on the sorted subsets used approximately 180 ng DNA (around 30,000 T cell genomes). Assay used: immunoSEQ multiplex PCR; TCRdb lists only in-frame clones, some missing. The sample has approximately 2.5 million clones, roughly nine tenths seen once. This sequence was found in a man aged 18 to 30 in good health. What was sequenced was naive CD4+ T cells sorted from blood. Subset meaning: CD45RA+ positively selected. The chain combines TRBV19 with TRBJ1-5; D is unclear. Written as DNA, the CDR3 is TGTGCCAGTAGTATTTCGGCGAATCGCTGGGATCAGCCCCAGCATTTT. Translating gives CASSISANRWDQPQHF.